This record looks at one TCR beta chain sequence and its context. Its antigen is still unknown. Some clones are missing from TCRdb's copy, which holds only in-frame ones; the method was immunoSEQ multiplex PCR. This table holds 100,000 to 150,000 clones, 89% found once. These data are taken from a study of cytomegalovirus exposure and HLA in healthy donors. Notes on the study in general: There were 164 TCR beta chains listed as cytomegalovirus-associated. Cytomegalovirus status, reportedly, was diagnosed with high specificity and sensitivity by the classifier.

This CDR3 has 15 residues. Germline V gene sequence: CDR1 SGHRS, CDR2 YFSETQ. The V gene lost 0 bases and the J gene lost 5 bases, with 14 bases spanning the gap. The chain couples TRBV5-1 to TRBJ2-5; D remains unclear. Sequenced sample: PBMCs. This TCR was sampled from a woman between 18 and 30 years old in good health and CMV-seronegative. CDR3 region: CASSLAPSAEETQYF. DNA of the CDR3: TGCGCCAGCAGCTTGGCCCCGTCGGCGGAGGAGACCCAGTACTTC.